This is a list of T cell receptor beta chains from one sample in a study of response to subunit inactivated influenza vaccine. TCRdb re-derived calls from the RT-PCR reads in MiXCR, one entry per CDR3 protein. The sample has approximately 500,000 distinct CDR3 sequences; roughly 23% are singletons. These data also formed part of another study, on T cells expressing NK-cell markers.

The sequenced sample was CD4+ T cells sorted from PBMCs, obtained 12 days after vaccination. These TCRs come from a man aged 45-65 years who received an inactivated influenza vaccine. Both conserved end residues are part of each CDR3. Each record gives: V gene, J gene, D gene, clone size, CDR3 protein, CDR3 DNA. The D gene is left open where the match is weak. The size of a clone is reported for some rows only, either as once, few or many, or as a class for expanded clones.

TRBV6-5	TRBJ2-1	NA	few	CASSYVSGVTYNEQFF	TGTGCCAGCAGTTACGTTTCGGGGGTAACCTACAATGAGCAGTTCTTC
TRBV7-9	TRBJ1-2	NA	few	CASSFQSNGYTF	TGTGCCAGCAGCTTCCAATCCAATGGCTACACCTTC
TRBV12-3/TRBV12-4	TRBJ2-5	NA	many	CASSWGQGETQYF	TGTGCCAGCAGTTGGGGCCAGGGAGAGACCCAGTACTTC
TRBV20-1	TRBJ1-2	NA	few	CSAREAGSYGYTF	TGCAGTGCTAGAGAGGCAGGATCCTATGGCTACACCTTC
TRBV12-3/TRBV12-4	TRBJ1-6	NA	NA	CASRPGISPLHF	TGTGCCAGCAGGCCGGGGATTTCACCCCTCCACTTT
TRBV7-2	TRBJ2-7	TRBD1	few	CASSIGTGAYEQYF	TGTGCCAGCAGCATCGGGACAGGGGCTTACGAGCAGTACTTC
TRBV10-3	TRBJ2-1	TRBD2	few	CAIRTSANNEQFF	TGTGCCATCAGGACTAGCGCAAACAATGAGCAGTTCTTC
TRBV29-1	TRBJ2-3	NA	NA	CSVRDRSTDTQYF	TGCAGCGTCAGGGACCGAAGCACAGATACGCAGTATTTT
TRBV6-5	TRBJ2-1	NA	few	CASSFAGTAGRQFF	TGTGCCAGCAGTTTCGCCGGGACAGCGGGGCGCCAGTTCTTC
TRBV6-1	TRBJ2-3	NA	NA	CASRRSGVSLADTQYF	TGTGCCAGCAGAAGATCAGGGGTTTCCCTTGCAGATACGCAGTATTTT
TRBV6-1	TRBJ1-3	TRBD1	NA	CASSLIGQALIGNTIYF	TGTGCCAGCAGCCTGATAGGACAGGCCCTGATTGGAAACACCATATATTTT
TRBV28	TRBJ2-5	NA	NA	CASSVMAPPETQYF	TGTGCCAGCAGTGTCATGGCCCCACCAGAGACCCAGTACTTC
TRBV30	TRBJ1-4	NA	few	CAWNPQTGPNEKLFF	TGTGCCTGGAACCCGCAGACAGGACCCAATGAAAAACTGTTTTTT
TRBV7-9	TRBJ2-7	NA	NA	CASSFRSTLDEQYF	TGTGCCAGCAGCTTTCGCTCGACTCTCGATGAGCAGTACTTC
TRBV29-1	TRBJ1-1	NA	NA	CSPTETRAFF	TGCAGCCCCACGGAAACCCGAGCTTTCTTT
TRBV20-1	TRBJ1-5	NA	NA	CSAPRQGTVYSNQPQHF	TGCAGTGCTCCCCGGCAGGGTACGGTTTATAGCAATCAGCCCCAGCATTTT
TRBV5-1	TRBJ2-2	NA	few	CASSFDLTNTGELFF	TGCGCCAGCAGCTTTGACTTGACGAACACCGGGGAGCTGTTTTTT
TRBV20-1	TRBJ2-1	NA	many	CSASRGSPNEQFF	TGCAGTGCTAGCAGGGGTAGCCCAAATGAGCAGTTCTTC
TRBV20-1	TRBJ2-5	NA	few	CSARRPTGRETQYF	TGCAGTGCTAGACGTCCGACAGGGAGGGAGACCCAGTACTTC
TRBV7-9	TRBJ2-7	NA	few	CASSPRDRYEQYF	TGTGCCAGCAGCCCTCGGGACCGCTACGAGCAGTACTTC
TRBV6-2/TRBV6-3	TRBJ1-2	NA	NA	CASSPKTVFHGYTF	TGTGCCAGCAGCCCGAAGACAGTTTTCCATGGCTACACCTTC
TRBV6-5	TRBJ1-3	NA	few	CASSYGGGNTIYF	TGTGCCAGCAGTTACGGGGGCGGAAACACCATATATTTT
TRBV2	TRBJ2-2	TRBD1	NA	CASSVGQGSTGELFF	TGTGCCAGCAGCGTGGGACAGGGTAGCACCGGGGAGCTGTTTTTT
TRBV11-2	TRBJ2-5	NA	NA	CASSFQLGPQETQYF	TGTGCCAGCAGCTTCCAATTAGGGCCCCAAGAGACCCAGTACTTC
TRBV7-2	TRBJ2-1	NA	NA	CASSPYHDSDEQFF	TGTGCCAGCAGCCCCTACCATGACAGTGATGAGCAGTTCTTC
TRBV6-5	TRBJ1-1	TRBD1	once	CASSYSIFDRAGAGAEAFF	TGTGCCAGCAGTTACTCGATCTTTGACAGGGCGGGGGCTGGGGCTGAAGCTTTCTTT
TRBV12-5	TRBJ1-1	TRBD1	NA	CASGRDEGAAFF	TGTGCTAGTGGGAGGGATGAGGGGGCAGCTTTCTTT
TRBV6-5	TRBJ2-7	NA	few	CASSYHLGYEQYF	TGTGCCAGCAGTTACCATCTGGGATACGAGCAGTACTTC
TRBV11-2	TRBJ2-3	NA	NA	CASSSPPLEKVADTQYF	TGTGCCAGCAGCTCGCCCCCTCTTGAGAAGGTTGCAGATACGCAGTATTTT
TRBV24-1	TRBJ2-2	NA	few	CATSDSRSPIGELFF	TGTGCCACCAGTGATTCACGATCCCCGATCGGGGAGCTGTTTTTT
TRBV10-3	TRBJ2-3	NA	NA	CAISDSSERAYDTQYF	TGTGCCATCAGTGATTCTAGCGAGAGGGCCTACGATACGCAGTATTTT
TRBV29-1	TRBJ2-3	NA	NA	CSVAEGGISTDTQYF	TGCAGCGTCGCCGAGGGAGGAATTAGCACAGATACGCAGTATTTT
TRBV18	TRBJ2-1	TRBD1	NA	CASSPRRQGENNEQFF	TGTGCCAGCTCACCACGAAGACAGGGGGAGAACAATGAGCAGTTCTTC
TRBV12-3/TRBV12-4	TRBJ2-3	TRBD1	NA	CASSHRGLGTDTQYF	TGTGCCAGCAGCCACAGGGGCTTGGGCACAGATACGCAGTATTTT
TRBV30	TRBJ1-5	NA	few	CAWAPGGQPQHF	TGTGCCTGGGCCCCCGGCGGACAGCCCCAGCATTTT
TRBV27	TRBJ2-1	NA	NA	CASSSRASKQFF	TGTGCCAGCAGTTCACGGGCTAGTAAGCAGTTCTTC
TRBV28	TRBJ2-1	NA	NA	CASSSPYGFGNEQFF	TGTGCCAGCAGTTCCCCTTACGGGTTCGGGAATGAGCAGTTCTTC
TRBV7-6	TRBJ2-2	TRBD2	NA	CASSSRLAGGENTGELFF	TGTGCCAGCAGCTCTAGACTAGCGGGGGGAGAGAACACCGGGGAGCTGTTTTTT
TRBV11-2	TRBJ1-2	TRBD1	few	CASRDFRDRLYGYTF	TGTGCCAGCAGGGATTTCCGGGACAGGCTCTATGGCTACACCTTC
TRBV5-1	TRBJ2-7	TRBD1	NA	CASRGTATGNPYEQYF	TGCGCCAGCAGGGGAACCGCGACAGGGAATCCCTACGAGCAGTACTTC
TRBV29-1	TRBJ2-7	NA	NA	CSVKQGVGSYEQYF	TGCAGCGTTAAACAGGGCGTCGGATCCTACGAGCAGTACTTC
TRBV2	TRBJ2-5	TRBD2	NA	CASSERRGGIQETQYF	TGTGCCAGCAGTGAACGTCGGGGGGGGATCCAAGAGACCCAGTACTTC
TRBV14	TRBJ2-2	TRBD1	NA	CASSHDRGRVIGELFF	TGTGCCAGCAGCCACGACAGGGGGCGCGTAATCGGGGAGCTGTTTTTT
TRBV12-3/TRBV12-4	TRBJ2-6	TRBD2	NA	CASSSNRLAGGISGANVLTF	TGTGCCAGCAGTTCCAACAGACTAGCGGGAGGTATCTCTGGGGCCAACGTCCTGACTTTC
TRBV15	TRBJ2-7	TRBD1	NA	CATSRPGTGGEQYF	TGTGCCACCAGCAGACCTGGGACAGGGGGCGAGCAGTACTTC
TRBV10-3	TRBJ2-5	NA	few	CAIKEGSGETQYF	TGTGCCATCAAGGAAGGGAGTGGGGAGACCCAGTACTTC
TRBV6-2/TRBV6-3	TRBJ2-1	TRBD1	few	CAAHDRGRSSYNEQFF	TGTGCCGCACACGACAGGGGCCGGAGCTCCTACAATGAGCAGTTCTTC
TRBV21-1	TRBJ2-7	NA	NA	CASSKYTGTGISEQYF	TGTGCCAGCAGCAAATATACCGGGACAGGGATCAGCGAGCAGTACTTC
TRBV5-4	TRBJ1-2	NA	NA	CASSSGQSRSNYGYTF	TGTGCCAGCAGCTCTGGACAGAGTCGCTCCAACTATGGCTACACCTTC
TRBV28	TRBJ1-3	NA	few	CASSLLAGNTIYF	TGTGCCAGCAGTTTATTGGCTGGAAACACCATATATTTT
TRBV7-2	TRBJ2-1	TRBD2	NA	CASSQGLASNEQFF	TGTGCCAGCAGCCAGGGACTAGCGTCGAATGAGCAGTTCTTC
TRBV10-3	TRBJ2-5	NA	NA	CATSPGGAETQYF	TGTGCCACCTCTCCGGGGGGCGCCGAGACCCAGTACTTC
TRBV6-1	TRBJ2-3	NA	NA	CASSHAFGQLTDTQYF	TGTGCCAGCAGCCACGCCTTTGGACAGCTCACAGATACGCAGTATTTT
TRBV6-5	TRBJ2-5	NA	few	CASRYLGEQETQYF	TGTGCCAGCAGGTATCTTGGTGAGCAAGAGACCCAGTACTTC
TRBV7-3	TRBJ2-3	TRBD2	many	CASSLAGGSTDTQYF	TGTGCCAGCAGCTTAGCGGGAGGCAGCACAGATACGCAGTATTTT
TRBV12-3/TRBV12-4	TRBJ2-3	NA	few	CASTHRRPGDTQYF	TGTGCCAGCACCCACCGTAGGCCGGGAGATACGCAGTATTTT